The clone carrying this T cell receptor (beta chain) came up a few times. What it recognizes is unknown. The PCR ran on 60 Vbeta and 13 Jbeta primers. Sequenced by immunoSEQ multiplex PCR; TCRdb stores in-frame clones only, minus some. The data contain about 150,000 clones, about 75% of them seen just once; the ten biggest clones take up roughly 4.7%. The data originate from a study of cytomegalovirus exposure and HLA in healthy donors. The CDR3 loop spans 16 amino acids. Germline CDR1 SEHNR, CDR2 FQNEAQ (reference sequence). Trimming cost V 8 bases and J 7 bases; bases outside gene matches: 13. General observations from the study: In presence/absence analyses, roughly uniform sequencing depth across donors was assumed. Analysis was performed later, and it showed HLA-associated TCR beta chains to be more clonally expanded than equally common others.

The sample consisted of PBMCs. This receptor was taken from a man aged 55 to 69 in good health and CMV-seronegative. This chain uses TRBV7-9 with TRBJ2-1; 11 bases agree with TRBD2. CDR3 protein: CASWDSGRAKRNEQFF. The CDR3 nucleotides read TGTGCCAGCTGGGATAGCGGGAGGGCCAAGCGTAATGAGCAGTTCTTC.